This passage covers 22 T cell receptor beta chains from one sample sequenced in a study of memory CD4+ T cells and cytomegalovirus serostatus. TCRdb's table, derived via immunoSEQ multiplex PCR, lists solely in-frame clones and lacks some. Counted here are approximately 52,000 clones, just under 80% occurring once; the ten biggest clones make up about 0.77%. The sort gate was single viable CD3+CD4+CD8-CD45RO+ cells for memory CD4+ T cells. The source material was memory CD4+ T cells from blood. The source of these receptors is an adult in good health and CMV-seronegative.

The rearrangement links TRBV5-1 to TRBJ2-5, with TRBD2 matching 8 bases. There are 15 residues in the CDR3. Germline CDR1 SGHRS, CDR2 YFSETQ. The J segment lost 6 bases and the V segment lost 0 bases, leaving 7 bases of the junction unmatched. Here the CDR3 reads CASSLESGGPQTQYF. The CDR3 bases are TGCGCCAGCAGCTTGGAGTCGGGGGGGCCGCAGACCCAGTACTTC.

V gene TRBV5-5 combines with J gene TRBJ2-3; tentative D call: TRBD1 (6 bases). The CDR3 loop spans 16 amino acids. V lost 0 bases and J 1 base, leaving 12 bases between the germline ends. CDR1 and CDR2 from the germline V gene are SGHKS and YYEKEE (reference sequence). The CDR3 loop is CASSLGGRGGTDTQYF. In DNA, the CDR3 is TGTGCCAGCAGCTTGGGGGGCAGGGGCGGCACAGATACGCAGTATTTT.

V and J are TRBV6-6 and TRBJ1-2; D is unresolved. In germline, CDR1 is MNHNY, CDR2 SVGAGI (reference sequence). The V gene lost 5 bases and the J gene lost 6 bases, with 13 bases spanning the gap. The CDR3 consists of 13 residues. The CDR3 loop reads CASSPAGWDGYTF. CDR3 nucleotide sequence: TGTGCCAGCAGTCCGGCGGGGTGGGATGGCTACACCTTC.

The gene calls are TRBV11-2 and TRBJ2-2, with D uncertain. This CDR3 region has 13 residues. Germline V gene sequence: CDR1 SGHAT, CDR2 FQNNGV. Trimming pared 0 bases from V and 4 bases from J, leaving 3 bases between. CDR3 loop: CASSLDGTGELFF. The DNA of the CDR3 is TGTGCCAGCAGCTTAGACGGCACCGGGGAGCTGTTTTTT.

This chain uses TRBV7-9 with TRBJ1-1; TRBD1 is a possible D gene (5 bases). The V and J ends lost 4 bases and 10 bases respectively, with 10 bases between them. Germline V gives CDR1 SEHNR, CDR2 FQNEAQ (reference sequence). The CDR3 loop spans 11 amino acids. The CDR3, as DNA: TGTGCCAGCAGCTCAGGGTCGGGAGCTTTCTTT. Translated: CASSSGSGAFF.

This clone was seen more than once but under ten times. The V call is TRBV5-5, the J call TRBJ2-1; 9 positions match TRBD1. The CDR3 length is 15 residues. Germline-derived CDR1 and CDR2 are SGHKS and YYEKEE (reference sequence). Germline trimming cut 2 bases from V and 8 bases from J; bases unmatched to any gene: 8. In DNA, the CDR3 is TGTGCCAGCAGCTTTAGGACAGGGGCAGGCGATGAGCAGTTCTTC. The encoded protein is CASSFRTGAGDEQFF.

CDR3 in DNA: TGTGCCAGTACTGGACCATACACTGAAGCTTTCTTT. Translated, it gives CASTGPYTEAFF. V usage is TRBV19 and J usage is TRBJ1-1; unclear D gene. This CDR3 region has 12 residues. Trimming left V 7 bases short and J 3 bases short, with 9 bases between. The germline gives CDR1 LNHDA, CDR2 SQIVND (reference sequence). Full variable domain (remainder filled in from reference TRBV19 and TRBJ1-1): DGGITQSPKYLFRKEGQNVTLSCEQNLNHDAMYWYRQDPGQGLRLIYYSQIVNDFQKGDIAEGYSVSREKKESFPLTVTSAQKNPTAFYLCASTGPYTEAFFGQGTRLTVV.

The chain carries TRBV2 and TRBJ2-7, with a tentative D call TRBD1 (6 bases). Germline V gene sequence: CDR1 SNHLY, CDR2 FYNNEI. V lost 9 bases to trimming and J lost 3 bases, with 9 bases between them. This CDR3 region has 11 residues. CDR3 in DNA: TGTGCCAGTTCACAGGGCTACGAGCAGTACTTC. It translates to CASSQGYEQYF.

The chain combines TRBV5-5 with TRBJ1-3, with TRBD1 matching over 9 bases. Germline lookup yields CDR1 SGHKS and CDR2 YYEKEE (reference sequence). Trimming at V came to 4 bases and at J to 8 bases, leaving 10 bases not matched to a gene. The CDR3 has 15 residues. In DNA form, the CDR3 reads TGTGCCAGCAGCCGGGACAGGGCGGTGGGGGACACCATATATTTT. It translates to CASSRDRAVGDTIYF.

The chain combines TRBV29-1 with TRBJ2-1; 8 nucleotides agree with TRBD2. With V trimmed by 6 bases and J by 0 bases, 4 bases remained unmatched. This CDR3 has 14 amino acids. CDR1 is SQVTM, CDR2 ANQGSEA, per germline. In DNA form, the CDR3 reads TGCAGCGTGCGGGGGGAAAGCTCCTACAATGAGCAGTTCTTC. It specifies CSVRGESSYNEQFF.

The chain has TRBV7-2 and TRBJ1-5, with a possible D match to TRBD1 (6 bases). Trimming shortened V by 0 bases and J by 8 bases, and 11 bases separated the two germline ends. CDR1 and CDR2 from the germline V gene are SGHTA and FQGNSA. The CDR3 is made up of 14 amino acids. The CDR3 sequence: CASSLARGFEPQHF. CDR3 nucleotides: TGTGCCAGCAGCTTAGCCAGGGGATTTGAGCCCCAGCATTTT.

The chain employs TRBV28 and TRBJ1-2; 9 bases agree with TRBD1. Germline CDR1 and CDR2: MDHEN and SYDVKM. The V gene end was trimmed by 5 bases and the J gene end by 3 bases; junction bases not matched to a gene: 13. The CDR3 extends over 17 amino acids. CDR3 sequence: CASSAPGTGYYHYGYTF. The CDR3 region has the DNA TGTGCCAGCAGTGCCCCCGGGACAGGGTATTATCACTATGGCTACACCTTC.

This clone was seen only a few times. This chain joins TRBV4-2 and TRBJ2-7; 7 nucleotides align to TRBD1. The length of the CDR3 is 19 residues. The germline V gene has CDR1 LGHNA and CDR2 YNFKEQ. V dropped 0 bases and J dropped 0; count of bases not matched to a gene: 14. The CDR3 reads CASSQDWASTGDSSYEQYF. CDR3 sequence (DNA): TGTGCCAGCAGCCAAGATTGGGCCTCCACAGGGGACAGCTCCTACGAGCAGTACTTC.

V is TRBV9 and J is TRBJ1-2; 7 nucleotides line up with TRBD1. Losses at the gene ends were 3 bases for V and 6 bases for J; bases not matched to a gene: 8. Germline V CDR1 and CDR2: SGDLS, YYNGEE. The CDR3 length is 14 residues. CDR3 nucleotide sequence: TGTGCCAGCAGCGCTGGGACAGACCTTCATGGCTACACCTTC. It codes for CASSAGTDLHGYTF.

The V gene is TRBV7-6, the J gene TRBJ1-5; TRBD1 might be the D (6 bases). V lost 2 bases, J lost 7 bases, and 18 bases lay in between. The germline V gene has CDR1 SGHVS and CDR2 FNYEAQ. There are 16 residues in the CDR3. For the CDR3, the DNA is TGTGCCAGCAGCTTACTGCAGGGGCGTGTAGGACAGCCCCAGCATTTT. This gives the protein CASSLLQGRVGQPQHF.

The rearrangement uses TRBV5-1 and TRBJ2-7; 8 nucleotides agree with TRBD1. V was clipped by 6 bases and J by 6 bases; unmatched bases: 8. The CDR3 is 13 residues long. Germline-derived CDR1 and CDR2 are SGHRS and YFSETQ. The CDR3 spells CASTPDRGSEQYF. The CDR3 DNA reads TGCGCCAGCACCCCAGACAGGGGAAGCGAGCAGTACTTC.

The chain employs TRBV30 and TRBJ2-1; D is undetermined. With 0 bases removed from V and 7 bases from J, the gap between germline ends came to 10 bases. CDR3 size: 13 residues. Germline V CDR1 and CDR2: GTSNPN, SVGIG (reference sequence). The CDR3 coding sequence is TGTGCCTGGAGTGTACAGCTGAGGAATGAGCAGTTCTTC. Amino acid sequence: CAWSVQLRNEQFF.

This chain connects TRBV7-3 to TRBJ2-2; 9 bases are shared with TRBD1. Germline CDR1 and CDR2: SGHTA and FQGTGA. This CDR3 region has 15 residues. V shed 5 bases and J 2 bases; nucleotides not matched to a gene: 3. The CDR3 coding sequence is TGTGCCAGCAGCCGACAGGGGGGTAACACCGGGGAGCTGTTTTTT. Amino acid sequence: CASSRQGGNTGELFF.

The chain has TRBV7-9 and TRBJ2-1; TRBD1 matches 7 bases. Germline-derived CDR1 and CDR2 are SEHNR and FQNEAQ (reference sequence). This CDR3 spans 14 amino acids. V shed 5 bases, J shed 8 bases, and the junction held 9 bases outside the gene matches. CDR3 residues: CASSGDRVTDEQFF. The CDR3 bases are TGTGCCAGCAGCGGCGACAGGGTTACAGATGAGCAGTTCTTC.

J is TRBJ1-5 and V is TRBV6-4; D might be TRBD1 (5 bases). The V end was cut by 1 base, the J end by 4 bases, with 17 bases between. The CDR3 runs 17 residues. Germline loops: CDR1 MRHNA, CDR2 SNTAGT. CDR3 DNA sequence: TGTGCCAGCAGTGACTTGAGGTGGCAGGGTGCAAATCAGCCCCAGCATTTT. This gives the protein CASSDLRWQGANQPQHF.

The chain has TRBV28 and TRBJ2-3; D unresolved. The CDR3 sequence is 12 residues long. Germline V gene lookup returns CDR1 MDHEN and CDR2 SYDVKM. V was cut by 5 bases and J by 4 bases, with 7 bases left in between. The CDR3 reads CASSTVSDTQYF. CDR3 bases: TGTGCCAGCAGTACAGTATCAGATACGCAGTATTTT.

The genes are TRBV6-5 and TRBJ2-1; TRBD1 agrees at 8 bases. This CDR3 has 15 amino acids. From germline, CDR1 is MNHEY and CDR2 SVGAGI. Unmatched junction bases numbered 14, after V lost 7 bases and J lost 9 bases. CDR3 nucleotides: TGTGCCAGCAACGATGGACAGGGTGGGAGAAGTGAGCAGTTCTTC. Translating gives CASNDGQGGRSEQFF.